The clone carrying this T cell receptor (beta chain) was detected a few times. Its target is unknown. The record originates from a study of CD8+ T cells in alopecia areata. It was cDNA, reverse transcribed from extracted RNA, that served as the sequencing template. Here immunoSEQ multiplex PCR was the method, and the copy in TCRdb shows in-frame clones only, minus some. The repertoire holds around 200,000 clones, with roughly 53% as singletons. General observations from the study: Under tofacitinib, numerous expanded lesional clonotypes remained detectable in scalp and blood.

Stated treatment: oral pan-JAK inhibitor, 5-10 mg twice daily. This material consisted of CD8+ T cells sorted from blood, taken at week 24, from a patient treated with tofacitinib. The receptor comes from a human donor with alopecia areata.

The CDR3 is CASSPRTGNQPQHF. For the CDR3, the DNA is TGCGCCAGCAGCCCTCGGACGGGAAATCAGCCCCAGCATTTT. The rearrangement uses TRBV4-1 and TRBJ1-5; no firm D call. Trimming took off 4 bases at V and 4 bases at J, with 11 bases between the two ends. The CDR3 runs to 14 residues. CDR1 is MGHRA and CDR2 is YSYEKL in the germline V gene.